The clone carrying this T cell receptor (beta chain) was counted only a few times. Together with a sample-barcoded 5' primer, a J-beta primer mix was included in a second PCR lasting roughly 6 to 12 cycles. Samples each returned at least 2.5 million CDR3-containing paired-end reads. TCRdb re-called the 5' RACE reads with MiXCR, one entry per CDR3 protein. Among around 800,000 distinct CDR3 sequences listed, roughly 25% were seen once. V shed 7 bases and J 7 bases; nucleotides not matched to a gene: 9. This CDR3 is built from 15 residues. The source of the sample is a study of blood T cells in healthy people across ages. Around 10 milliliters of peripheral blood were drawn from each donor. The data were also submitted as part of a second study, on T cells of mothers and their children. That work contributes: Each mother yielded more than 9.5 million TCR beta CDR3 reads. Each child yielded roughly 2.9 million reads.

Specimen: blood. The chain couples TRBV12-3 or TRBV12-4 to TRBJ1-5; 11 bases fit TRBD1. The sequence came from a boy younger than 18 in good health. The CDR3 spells CASTPPGTGGQPQHF. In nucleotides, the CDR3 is TGTGCCAGCACTCCTCCCGGGACAGGGGGGCAGCCCCAGCATTTT.